A single sample is the source of the 5 T cell receptor beta chains below, sequenced in a study of blood T cell repertoires in COVID-19 (dated by TCRdb to about 2020). The method behind the library was the immunoSEQ multiplex PCR assay. TCRdb holds this immuneACCESS table with in-frame rearrangements only. Some clones are missing; in checked studies, unresolved V genes explain under half, and the rest has no known cause. Recorded for this sample are 450,000 to 500,000 clones; around 85% of them occurred a single time. The ten largest clones add up to 3.2% of the sample. Sample: peripheral blood. Receptors originate from a human donor in a cohort sampled during active COVID-19.

J is TRBJ2-3 and V is TRBV6-4, with 9 bases matching TRBD2. Trimming at V came to 2 bases and at J to 2 bases, leaving 5 bases not matched to a gene. In germline, CDR1 is MRHNA, CDR2 SNTAGT. This CDR3 is 16 amino acids long. DNA of the CDR3: TGTGCCAGCAGTGACGGAGCGGGGGGTAACACAGATACGCAGTATTTT. It translates to CASSDGAGGNTDTQYF.

The chain has TRBV7-3 and TRBJ2-3; D perhaps matches TRBD2 (5 bases). CDR1 is SGHTA and CDR2 is FQGTGA in the germline V gene. V lost 1 base and J lost 5, with 7 bases in between. The CDR3 has 13 residues. This CDR3 is CASSLNRGDTQYF. CDR3 in DNA: TGTGCCAGCAGCTTAAATCGGGGAGATACGCAGTATTTT.

J is TRBJ1-5 and V is TRBV19; no clear D. The V and J ends lost 1 base and 6 bases respectively, with 13 bases between them. From germline, CDR1 is LNHDA and CDR2 SQIVND (reference sequence). This CDR3 region has 15 residues. The chain's CDR3 is CASSIVRAGLQPQHF. Here the CDR3 DNA reads TGTGCCAGTAGTATAGTAAGGGCGGGTCTTCAGCCCCAGCATTTT.

This clone was picked up a small number of times. The chain employs TRBV2 and TRBJ1-5; 7 nucleotides align to TRBD1. The ends lost 5 bases at V and 2 bases at J; junction bases unmatched: 6. CDR3 length equals 15 residues. Germline lookup yields CDR1 SNHLY and CDR2 FYNNEI. CDR3 nucleotides: TGTGCCAGCAGTCAGGGGGATGGAGGCAATCAGCCCCAGCATTTT. The encoded protein is CASSQGDGGNQPQHF.

This clone was detected only once. This chain uses TRBV29-1 with TRBJ1-1, with a weak D call TRBD1 (5 bases). Germline V CDR1 and CDR2: SQVTM, ANQGSEA. There are 14 residues in the CDR3. V gave up 8 bases and J gave up 1 base, with 17 bases separating them. CDR3 loop: CSIRQSSRNTEAFF. The CDR3 bases are TGCAGCATACGACAGAGTAGTAGGAACACTGAAGCTTTCTTT.